This record looks at one T cell receptor beta chain sequence and its context. PBMCs were sourced from less than 13 ml fresh peripheral blood. The data were obtained in a study of T cells in Graves' hyperthyroidism and ophthalmopathy. Amplification of TCR beta CDR3 regions was performed using RNA transcripts as template. Primed by the HTBI set, a first-round RT-PCR was run on the TCR CDR3. TCRdb redid the calling of the multiplex PCR reads with MiXCR, one entry per CDR3 protein. This repertoire shows approximately 600,000 distinct CDR3 sequences, about 15% found once; its top ten account for approximately 4.2%. Specimen: blood. The clonotype originates from a woman aged 40 to 49 with Graves' ophthalmopathy.

The CDR3 region is CSAPSRVTSGRSEQYF. In DNA, the CDR3 is TGCAGTGCTCCAAGTAGGGTAACTAGCGGGAGGTCCGAGCAGTACTTC. The chain uses TRBV20-1 and TRBJ2-7; 12 bases agree with TRBD2. CDR1 and CDR2 (germline): DFQATT, SNEGSKA (reference sequence). The V gene end was trimmed by 5 bases and the J gene end by 6 bases; junction bases not matched to a gene: 14. The CDR3 extends over 16 amino acids.